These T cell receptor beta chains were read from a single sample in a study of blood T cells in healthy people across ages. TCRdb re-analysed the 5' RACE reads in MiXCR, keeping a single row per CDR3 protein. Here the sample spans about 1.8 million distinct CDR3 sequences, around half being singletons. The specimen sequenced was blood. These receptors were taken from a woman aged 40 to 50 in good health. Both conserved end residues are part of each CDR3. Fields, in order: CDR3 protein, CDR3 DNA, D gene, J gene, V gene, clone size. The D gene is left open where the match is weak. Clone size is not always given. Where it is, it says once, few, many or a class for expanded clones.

cdr3_aa: CASRWLAYNEQFF
cdr3_nt: TGTGCCAGCAGGTGGCTAGCCTACAATGAGCAGTTCTTC
d_call: NA
j_call: TRBJ2-1
v_call: TRBV6-2/TRBV6-3
clone_size: NA

cdr3_aa: CASSPTGWEKNIQYF
cdr3_nt: TGTGCCAGCAGTCCCACAGGGTGGGAAAAAAACATTCAGTACTTC
d_call: NA
j_call: TRBJ2-4
v_call: TRBV6-2/TRBV6-3
clone_size: few

cdr3_aa: CASGPRGGEDEQFF
cdr3_nt: TGTGCTAGTGGCCCCCGGGGGGGGGAGGATGAGCAGTTCTTC
d_call: TRBD2
j_call: TRBJ2-1
v_call: TRBV12-5
clone_size: NA

cdr3_aa: CVSSLAPSGAGGHQETQYF
cdr3_nt: TGTGTCAGCAGCTTAGCGCCGAGTGGAGCGGGGGGTCACCAAGAGACCCAGTACTTC
d_call: TRBD2
j_call: TRBJ2-5
v_call: TRBV7-2
clone_size: NA

cdr3_aa: CVSGQVLADNEQFF
cdr3_nt: TGCGTCAGCGGCCAAGTACTAGCGGACAATGAGCAGTTCTTC
d_call: TRBD2
j_call: TRBJ2-1
v_call: TRBV4-1
clone_size: NA

cdr3_aa: CASSYGGEAFF
cdr3_nt: TGTGCCAGCAGTTACGGGGGTGAAGCTTTCTTT
d_call: NA
j_call: TRBJ1-1
v_call: TRBV6-5
clone_size: NA

cdr3_aa: CASRPRINSPLHF
cdr3_nt: TGTGCCAGCAGACCCAGGATTAATTCACCCCTCCACTTT
d_call: NA
j_call: TRBJ1-6
v_call: TRBV6-5
clone_size: few

cdr3_aa: CASSPEKGVRSTDTQYF
cdr3_nt: TGTGCCAGCAGCCCGGAAAAGGGTGTCCGTAGCACAGATACGCAGTATTTT
d_call: NA
j_call: TRBJ2-3
v_call: TRBV7-2
clone_size: NA

cdr3_aa: CATNSGTGATYEQYF
cdr3_nt: TGTGCCACCAACAGCGGGACAGGGGCAACCTACGAGCAGTACTTC
d_call: TRBD1
j_call: TRBJ2-7
v_call: TRBV15
clone_size: few

cdr3_aa: CASKTPGQGADIQYF
cdr3_nt: TGTGCCTCCAAGACGCCGGGACAGGGGGCCGACATTCAGTACTTC
d_call: TRBD1
j_call: TRBJ2-4
v_call: TRBV30
clone_size: NA

cdr3_aa: CASSLVGTIVSYTF
cdr3_nt: TGTGCCAGCAGCTTAGTTGGGACAATTGTTAGCTACACCTTC
d_call: NA
j_call: TRBJ1-2
v_call: TRBV7-2
clone_size: NA

cdr3_aa: CASSQVGGIDTQYF
cdr3_nt: TGTGCCAGCAGCCAAGTAGGTGGGATAGATACGCAGTATTTT
d_call: NA
j_call: TRBJ2-3
v_call: TRBV14
clone_size: few

cdr3_aa: CAASRAGGQYEQYF
cdr3_nt: TGTGCCGCCAGCAGGGCAGGGGGCCAGTACGAGCAGTACTTC
d_call: TRBD1
j_call: TRBJ2-7
v_call: TRBV15
clone_size: once

cdr3_aa: CASSPTPHGEQYF
cdr3_nt: TGTGCCAGCAGCCCAACCCCCCATGGCGAGCAGTACTTC
d_call: NA
j_call: TRBJ2-7
v_call: TRBV27
clone_size: few

cdr3_aa: CASSPRMRGPQETQYF
cdr3_nt: TGCGCCAGCAGCCCCAGGATGCGGGGGCCCCAAGAGACCCAGTACTTC
d_call: NA
j_call: TRBJ2-5
v_call: TRBV5-1
clone_size: NA

cdr3_aa: CSARVTGGVRSPLHF
cdr3_nt: TGCAGTGCTAGAGTGACGGGGGGCGTTAGGTCACCCCTCCACTTT
d_call: NA
j_call: TRBJ1-6
v_call: TRBV20-1
clone_size: NA